Listed below are T cell receptor beta chains from one sample, sequenced in a study of T cells in Graves' hyperthyroidism and ophthalmopathy. TCRdb analysed the multiplex PCR reads with MiXCR anew, one entry per CDR3 protein. The sample holds some 690,000 distinct CDR3 sequences, roughly 17% seen once. The sequencing sample was made of blood. The receptor source for this set is a man aged 45-65 years with Graves' hyperthyroidism. CDR3s include the opening cysteine and the closing phenylalanine or tryptophan. D genes are given only for firm matches. Clone size appears in some rows only: once, few, many, or a class for an expanded clone.

-	TRBV7-2	TRBJ2-7	few	CASSRGVYEQYF	TGTGCCAGCAGCCGAGGGGTCTACGAGCAGTACTTC
TRBD2	TRBV28	TRBJ2-7	many	CASSLAGLAGGPSSEQYF	TGTGCCAGCAGTTTAGCCGGACTAGCGGGAGGGCCCAGTTCCGAGCAGTACTTC
TRBD2	TRBV28	TRBJ2-1	many	CASSPSAGGFYNEQFF	TGTGCCAGCAGTCCCAGTGCGGGAGGATTCTACAATGAGCAGTTCTTC
-	TRBV7-2	TRBJ1-5	few	CASSSSGGGSNQPQHF	TGTGCCAGCAGCTCGTCTGGAGGGGGAAGCAATCAGCCCCAGCATTTT
TRBD2	TRBV3-1	TRBJ2-2	few	CASSQVQAGANTGELFF	TGTGCCAGCAGCCAAGTTCAGGCGGGGGCGAACACCGGGGAGCTGTTTTTT
TRBD1	TRBV12-3/TRBV12-4	TRBJ2-7	many	CASSLDGTGYYEQYF	TGTGCCAGCAGTTTGGATGGGACAGGATACTACGAGCAGTACTTC
TRBD2	TRBV6-1	TRBJ2-7	many	CASRVTSGRYLEGEQYF	TGTGCCAGCAGGGTTACTAGCGGGAGGTACCTTGAGGGGGAGCAGTACTTC
-	TRBV28	TRBJ2-7	few	CASSLSPATYEQYF	TGTGCCAGCAGTTTAAGCCCTGCGACCTACGAGCAGTACTTC
-	TRBV29-1	TRBJ2-2	-	CSVERTANTGELFF	TGCAGCGTTGAGAGGACAGCGAACACCGGGGAGCTGTTTTTT
-	TRBV11-2	TRBJ2-3	many	CASSRRGPTDTQYF	TGTGCCAGCAGCCGACGCGGACCCACAGATACGCAGTATTTT
TRBD1	TRBV6-1	TRBJ1-3	-	CASSAGQGAGNTIYF	TGTGCCAGCTCTGCGGGACAGGGCGCTGGAAACACCATATATTTT
-	TRBV2	TRBJ2-2	many	CANLWSGSTGELFF	TGTGCCAATCTTTGGAGCGGCAGTACCGGGGAGCTGTTTTTT
-	TRBV3-1	TRBJ2-2	many	CASSQDSLNTGELFF	TGTGCCAGCAGCCAAGATAGCTTGAACACCGGGGAGCTGTTTTTT
TRBD2	TRBV7-3	TRBJ2-1	many	CASTLGLAGSNEQFF	TGTGCCAGCACCTTGGGTCTAGCGGGTTCCAATGAGCAGTTCTTC
-	TRBV29-1	TRBJ1-1	few	CSVEDDNGKKAFF	TGCAGCGTTGAAGATGATAACGGGAAAAAAGCTTTCTTT
TRBD2	TRBV20-1	TRBJ2-7	few	CSANGLAETINYEQYF	TGCAGTGCTAACGGACTAGCGGAGACCATAAACTACGAGCAGTACTTC
TRBD1	TRBV7-9	TRBJ2-7	few	CASSQWSEGADEQYF	TGTGCCAGCAGCCAATGGTCAGAGGGGGCCGACGAGCAGTACTTC
-	TRBV28	TRBJ2-7	-	CASSLSVEQYF	TGTGCCAGCAGTTTATCTGTCGAGCAGTACTTC